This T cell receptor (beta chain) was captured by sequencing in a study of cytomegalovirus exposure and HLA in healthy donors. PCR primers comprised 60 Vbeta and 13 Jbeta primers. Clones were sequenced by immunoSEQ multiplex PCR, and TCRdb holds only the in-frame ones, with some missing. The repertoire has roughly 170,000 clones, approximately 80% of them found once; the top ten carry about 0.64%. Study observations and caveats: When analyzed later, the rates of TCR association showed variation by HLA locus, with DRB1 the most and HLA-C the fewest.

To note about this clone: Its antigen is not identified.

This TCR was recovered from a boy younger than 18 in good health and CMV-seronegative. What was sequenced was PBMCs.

The CDR3 DNA reads TGTGCCAGTAGTCATAGACTAGCCCGGACAGATACGCAGTATTTT. Protein sequence: CASSHRLARTDTQYF. The J gene is TRBJ2-3, the V gene TRBV19, with TRBD2 matching over 7 bases. The CDR3 extends over 15 amino acids. With V trimmed by 5 bases and J by 3 bases, 8 bases remained unmatched. Per germline, CDR1 LNHDA and CDR2 SQIVND (reference sequence).